This T cell receptor (beta chain) originates from a study of cytomegalovirus exposure and HLA in healthy donors. General observations from the study: Most subjects had HLA-A and HLA-B alleles reportedly predicted accurately by TCR beta sequences. In a later analysis, across HLA loci, associated TCR counts were highest for DRB1, lowest for HLA-C. In a later analysis, parvovirus B19, influenza, CMV and Epstein-Barr virus appeared linked to several top co-occurrence clusters. The listing of some 170 TCR beta chains classed them as cytomegalovirus-associated.

From germline, CDR1 is MDHEN and CDR2 SYDVKM. V dropped 6 bases and J dropped 5 bases, with 16 bases sitting between them. The length of the CDR3 is 14 residues. Comment on this clone: Its antigen is undetermined.

PCR employed 60 Vbeta and 13 Jbeta primers. Repertoires were generated with immunoSEQ multiplex PCR, while TCRdb's copy carries only in-frame clones and drops some. The sample holds some 120,000 clones, roughly 85% seen once. V usage is TRBV28 and J usage is TRBJ2-5, with a possible D match to TRBD1 (5 bases). Sequenced: PBMCs. The TCR sequence derives from a man between 25 and 39 years old in good health and CMV-seropositive. CDR3 amino acids: CASSLTALRETQYF. The CDR3 coding sequence is TGTGCCAGCAGCTTGACAGCGTTGAGGGAGACCCAGTACTTC.